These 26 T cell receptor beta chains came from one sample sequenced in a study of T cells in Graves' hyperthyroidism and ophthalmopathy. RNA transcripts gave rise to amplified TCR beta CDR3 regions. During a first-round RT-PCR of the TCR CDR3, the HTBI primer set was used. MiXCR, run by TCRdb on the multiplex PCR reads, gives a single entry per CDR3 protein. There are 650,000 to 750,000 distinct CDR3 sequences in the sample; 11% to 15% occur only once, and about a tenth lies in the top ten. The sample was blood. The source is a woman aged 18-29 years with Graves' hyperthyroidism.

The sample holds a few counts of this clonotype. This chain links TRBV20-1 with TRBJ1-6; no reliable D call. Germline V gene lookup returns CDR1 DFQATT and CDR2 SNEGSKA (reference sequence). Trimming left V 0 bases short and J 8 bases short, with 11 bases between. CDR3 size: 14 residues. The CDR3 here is CSAREAGGDSPLHF. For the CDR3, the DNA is TGCAGTGCTAGAGAGGCCGGCGGGGATTCACCCCTCCACTTT.

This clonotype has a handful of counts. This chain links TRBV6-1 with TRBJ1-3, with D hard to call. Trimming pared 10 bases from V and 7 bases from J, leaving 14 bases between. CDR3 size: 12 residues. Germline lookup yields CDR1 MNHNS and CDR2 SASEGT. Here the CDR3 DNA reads TGTGCCACCCGCCGACCCGGCAACACCATATATTTT. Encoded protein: CATRRPGNTIYF.

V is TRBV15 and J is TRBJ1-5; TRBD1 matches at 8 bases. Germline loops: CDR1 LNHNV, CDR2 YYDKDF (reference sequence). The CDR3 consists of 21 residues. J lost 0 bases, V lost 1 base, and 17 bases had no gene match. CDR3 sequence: CATSRVRSGTGYLYSNQPQHF. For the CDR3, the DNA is TGTGCCACCAGCAGAGTGAGGTCGGGGACAGGCTACCTTTATAGCAATCAGCCCCAGCATTTT.

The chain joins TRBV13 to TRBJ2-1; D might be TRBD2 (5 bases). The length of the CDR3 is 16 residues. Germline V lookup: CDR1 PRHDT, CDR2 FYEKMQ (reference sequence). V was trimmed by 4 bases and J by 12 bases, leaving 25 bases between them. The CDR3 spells CASSSQTISPGLGQFF. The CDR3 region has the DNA TGTGCCAGCAGCTCTCAGACTATATCCCCTGGTTTAGGGCAGTTCTTC.

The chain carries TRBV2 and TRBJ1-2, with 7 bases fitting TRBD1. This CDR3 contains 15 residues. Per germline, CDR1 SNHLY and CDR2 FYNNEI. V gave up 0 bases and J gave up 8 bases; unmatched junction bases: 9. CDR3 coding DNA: TGTGCCAGCAGTGAAGCGCGGAGGGGGCTGGGGGGCTACACCTTC. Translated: CASSEARRGLGGYTF. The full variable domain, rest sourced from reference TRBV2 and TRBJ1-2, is EPEVTQTPSHQVTQMGQEVILRCVPISNHLYFYWYRQILGQKVEFLVSFYNNEISEKSEIFDDQFSVERPDGSNFTLKIRSTKLEDSAMYFCASSEARRGLGGYTFGSGTRLTVV.

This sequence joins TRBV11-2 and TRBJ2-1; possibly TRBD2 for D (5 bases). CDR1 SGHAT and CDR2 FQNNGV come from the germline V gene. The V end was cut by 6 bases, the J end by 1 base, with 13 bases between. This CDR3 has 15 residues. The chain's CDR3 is CASSPERNSYNEQFF. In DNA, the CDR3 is TGTGCCAGCAGTCCCGAGCGGAATTCCTACAATGAGCAGTTCTTC.

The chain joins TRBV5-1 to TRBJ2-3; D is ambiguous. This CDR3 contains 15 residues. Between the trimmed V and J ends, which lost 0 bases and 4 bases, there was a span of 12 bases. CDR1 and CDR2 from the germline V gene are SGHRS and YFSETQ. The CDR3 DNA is TGCGCCAGCAGCTTGGAGTATGCCCCCGCAGATACGCAGTATTTT. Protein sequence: CASSLEYAPADTQYF.

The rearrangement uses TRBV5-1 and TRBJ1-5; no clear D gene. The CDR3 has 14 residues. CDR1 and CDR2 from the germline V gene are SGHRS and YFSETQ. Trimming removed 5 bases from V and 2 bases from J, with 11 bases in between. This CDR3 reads CASRGSPGNQPQHF. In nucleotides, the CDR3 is TGCGCCAGCAGAGGGTCGCCTGGCAATCAGCCCCAGCATTTT.

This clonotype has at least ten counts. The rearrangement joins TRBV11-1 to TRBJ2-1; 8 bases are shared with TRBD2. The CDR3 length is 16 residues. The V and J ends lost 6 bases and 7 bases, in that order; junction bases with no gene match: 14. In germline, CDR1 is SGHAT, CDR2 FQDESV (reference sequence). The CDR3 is CASRVRTSRSGNEQFF. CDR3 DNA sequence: TGTGCCAGCAGGGTTAGGACTAGCCGGTCAGGGAATGAGCAGTTCTTC.

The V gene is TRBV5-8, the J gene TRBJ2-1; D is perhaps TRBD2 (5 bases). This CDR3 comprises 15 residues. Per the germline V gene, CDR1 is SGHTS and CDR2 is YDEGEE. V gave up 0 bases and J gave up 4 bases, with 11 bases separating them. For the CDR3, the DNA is TGTGCCAGCAGCTTGGGGGAGACATTTTACAATGAGCAGTTCTTC. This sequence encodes CASSLGETFYNEQFF.

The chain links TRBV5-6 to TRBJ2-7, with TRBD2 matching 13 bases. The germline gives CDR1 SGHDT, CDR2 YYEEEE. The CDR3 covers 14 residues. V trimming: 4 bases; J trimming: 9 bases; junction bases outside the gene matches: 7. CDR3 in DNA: TGTGCCAGCAGCGTTACTAGCGGGAGGGCTATGCAGTACTTC. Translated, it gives CASSVTSGRAMQYF.

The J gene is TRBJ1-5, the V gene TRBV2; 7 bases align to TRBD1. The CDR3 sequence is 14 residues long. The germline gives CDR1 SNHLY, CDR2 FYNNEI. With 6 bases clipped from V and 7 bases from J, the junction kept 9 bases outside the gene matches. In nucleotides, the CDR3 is TGTGCCAGCAGCCGGACAGGACCGGACCAGCCCCAGCATTTT. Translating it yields CASSRTGPDQPQHF.

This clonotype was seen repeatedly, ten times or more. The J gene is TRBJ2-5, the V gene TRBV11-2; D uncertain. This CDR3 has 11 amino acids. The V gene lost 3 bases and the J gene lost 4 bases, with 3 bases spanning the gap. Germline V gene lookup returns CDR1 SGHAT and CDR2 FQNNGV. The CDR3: CASSFRETQYF. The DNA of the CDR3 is TGTGCCAGCAGCTTTAGAGAGACCCAGTACTTC.

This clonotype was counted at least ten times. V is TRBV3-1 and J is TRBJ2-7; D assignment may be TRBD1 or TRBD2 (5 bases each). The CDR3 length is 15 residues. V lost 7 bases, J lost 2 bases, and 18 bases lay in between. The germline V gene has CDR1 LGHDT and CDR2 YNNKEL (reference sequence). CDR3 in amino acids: CASTHRPGPAYEQYF. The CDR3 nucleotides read TGTGCCAGCACCCATCGGCCGGGACCAGCCTACGAGCAGTACTTC.

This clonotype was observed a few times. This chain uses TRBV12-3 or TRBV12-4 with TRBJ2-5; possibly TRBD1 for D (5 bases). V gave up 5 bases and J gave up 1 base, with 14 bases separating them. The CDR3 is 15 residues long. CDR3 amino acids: CASSETRDFQETQYF. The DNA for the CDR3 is TGTGCCAGCAGTGAAACCAGGGATTTCCAAGAGACCCAGTACTTC.

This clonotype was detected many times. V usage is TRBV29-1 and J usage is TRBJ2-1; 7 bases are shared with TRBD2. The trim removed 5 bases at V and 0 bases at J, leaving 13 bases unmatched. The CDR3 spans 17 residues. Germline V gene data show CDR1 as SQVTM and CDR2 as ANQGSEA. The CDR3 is CSVRPTGRERSYNEQFF. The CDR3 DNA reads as TGCAGCGTTAGACCAACGGGGCGGGAGCGCTCCTACAATGAGCAGTTCTTC.

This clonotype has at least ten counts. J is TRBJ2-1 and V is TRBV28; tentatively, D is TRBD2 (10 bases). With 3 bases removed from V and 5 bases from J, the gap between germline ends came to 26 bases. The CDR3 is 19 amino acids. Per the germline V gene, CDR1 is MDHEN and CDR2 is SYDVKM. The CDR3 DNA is TGTGCCAGCAGTTTTAACAGGGGGCGCAGACTAGCGGGCCACAATGAGCAGTTCTTC. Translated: CASSFNRGRRLAGHNEQFF.

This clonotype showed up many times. DNA of the CDR3: TGTGCCAGCAGCCATCTTGTTGCAGATACGCAGTATTTT. This translates into CASSHLVADTQYF. The V gene is TRBV3-1, the J gene TRBJ2-3; D is ambiguous. Trimming left V 3 bases short and J 4 bases short, with 8 bases between. From germline, CDR1 is LGHDT and CDR2 YNNKEL (reference sequence). The CDR3 consists of 13 residues.

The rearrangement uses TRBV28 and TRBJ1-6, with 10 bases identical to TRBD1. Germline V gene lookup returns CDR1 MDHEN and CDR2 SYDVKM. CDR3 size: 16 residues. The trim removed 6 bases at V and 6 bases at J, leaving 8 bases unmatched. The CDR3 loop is CASRFRDRGRNSPLHF. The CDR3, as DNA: TGTGCCAGCAGATTCCGGGACAGGGGTCGTAATTCACCCCTCCACTTT.

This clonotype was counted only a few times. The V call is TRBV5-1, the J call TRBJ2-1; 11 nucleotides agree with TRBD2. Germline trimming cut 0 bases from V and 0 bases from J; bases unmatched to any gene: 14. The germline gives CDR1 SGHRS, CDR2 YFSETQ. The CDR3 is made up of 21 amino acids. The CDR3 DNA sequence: TGCGCCAGCAGCTTGGCAGTAGGGACTAGCGGCCATATATACTCCTACAATGAGCAGTTCTTC. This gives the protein CASSLAVGTSGHIYSYNEQFF.

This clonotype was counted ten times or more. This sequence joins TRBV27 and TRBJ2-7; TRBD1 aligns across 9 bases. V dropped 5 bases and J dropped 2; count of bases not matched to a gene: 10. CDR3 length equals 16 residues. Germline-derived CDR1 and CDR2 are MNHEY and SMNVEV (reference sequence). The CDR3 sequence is CASSKYPGQGAYEQYF. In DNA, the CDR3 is TGTGCCAGCAGTAAATACCCGGGACAGGGAGCCTACGAGCAGTACTTC.

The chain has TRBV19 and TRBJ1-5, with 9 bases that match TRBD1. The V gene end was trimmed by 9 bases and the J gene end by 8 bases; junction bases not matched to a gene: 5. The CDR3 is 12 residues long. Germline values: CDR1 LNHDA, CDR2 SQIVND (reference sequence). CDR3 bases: TGTGCCAGCAAGGACAGGGGTGAGCCCCAGCATTTT. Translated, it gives CASKDRGEPQHF. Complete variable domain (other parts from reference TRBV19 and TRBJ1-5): DGGITQSPKYLFRKEGQNVTLSCEQNLNHDAMYWYRQDPGQGLRLIYYSQIVNDFQKGDIAEGYSVSREKKESFPLTVTSAQKNPTAFYLCASKDRGEPQHFGDGTRLSIL.

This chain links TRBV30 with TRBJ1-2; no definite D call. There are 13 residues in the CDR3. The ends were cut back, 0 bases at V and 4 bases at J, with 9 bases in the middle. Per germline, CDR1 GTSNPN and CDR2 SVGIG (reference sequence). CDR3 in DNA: TGTGCCTGGAGTGTACTAAGGTTCTATGGCTACACCTTC. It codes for CAWSVLRFYGYTF.

CDR3 residues: CSASSGLRGYEQFF. CDR3 nucleotide sequence: TGCAGTGCTAGCTCGGGCCTTAGGGGATATGAGCAGTTCTTC. The chain has TRBV20-1 and TRBJ2-1; a possible D gene is TRBD1 (5 bases). V lost 3 bases and J lost 8, with 17 bases in between. CDR1 and CDR2 from the germline V gene are DFQATT and SNEGSKA (reference sequence). The CDR3 covers 14 residues.

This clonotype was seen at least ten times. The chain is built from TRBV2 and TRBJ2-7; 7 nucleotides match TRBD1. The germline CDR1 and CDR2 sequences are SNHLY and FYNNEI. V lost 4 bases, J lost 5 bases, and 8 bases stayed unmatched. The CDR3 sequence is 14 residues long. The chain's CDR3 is CASSGATGTHEQYF. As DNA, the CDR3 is TGTGCCAGCAGTGGGGCGACAGGGACCCACGAGCAGTACTTC.

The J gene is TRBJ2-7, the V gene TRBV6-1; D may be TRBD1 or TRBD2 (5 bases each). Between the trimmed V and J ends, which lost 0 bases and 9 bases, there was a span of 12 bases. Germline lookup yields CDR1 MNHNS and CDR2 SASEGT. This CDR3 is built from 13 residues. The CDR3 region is CASSEALRDGQYF. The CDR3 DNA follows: TGTGCCAGCAGTGAAGCGCTTAGGGACGGGCAGTACTTC.